This TCR beta chain appears in the sequencing data of a study of CD8 T cells in ankylosing spondylitis. Study results and limitations: Significantly higher representation of disease-linked clones was reported for matched ankylosing spondylitis synovial fluid. Blood from ankylosing spondylitis patients appeared to carry a characteristic roughly eight-variant TCR beta motif.

This clonotype came up a few times. The antigen remains unidentified. With a much larger clone just one base away, this may be a read error. The V gene's germline CDR1 is SEHNR and CDR2 FQNEAQ (reference sequence). CDR3 length: 11 residues. The V end was cut by 7 bases, the J end by 4 bases, with 5 bases between. 5'-RACE, quantitative and with molecular barcodes, yielded the TCR beta libraries. One entry per CDR3 protein results from TCRdb running MiXCR on the 5' RACE reads. The sample lists 290,000 or so distinct CDR3 sequences, less than 25% occurring once. The gene calls are TRBV7-9 and TRBJ2-1; D not certain. This sequence was found in a female donor with ankylosing spondylitis or in good health (not recorded which). The sample taken for sequencing was blood, either unsorted or a sorted T cell fraction (not recorded which). The CDR3 region has the DNA TGTGCCAGCATTGAGTACAATGAGCAGTTCTTC. Residues: CASIEYNEQFF. Full variable domain (outside the CDR3, taken from reference TRBV7-9 and TRBJ2-1): DTGVSQNPRHKITKRGQNVTFRCDPISEHNRLYWYRQTLGQGPEFLTYFQNEAQLEKSRLLSDRFSAERPKGSFSTLEIQRTEQGDSAMYLCASIEYNEQFFGPGTRLTVL.